The 16 T cell receptor beta chains reported below all come from one sample, sequenced in a study of breast tumors, draining lymph nodes, adjacent tissues (dated by TCRdb to about 2016). Libraries were built with multiplex PCR. The sequencing machine was an Illumina HiSeq 2000. Using fastp at Q25 and MiXCR, TCRdb reprocessed the public reads and kept productive beta chains. CDR3 protein duplicates are merged, each entry listing the most common genes and DNA. The sample table records about 140,000 distinct CDR3 sequences; about 33% of these occur just once. Of the sample, 2.3% is held by the ten largest clones. Lymph node samples were obtained from the axillary draining lymph nodes of breast cancer patients. The sequencing sample was made of axillary lymph node tissue. These receptors originate from a female donor with breast cancer. Some clones in this sample may be carry-over from other donors' samples.

This clonotype appeared many times. The CDR3 DNA sequence: TGTGCCAGCAGGAGGGGCGAGCAGTACTTC. This codes for CASRRGEQYF. The chain recombines TRBV6-1 with TRBJ2-7; D is tentatively TRBD1 or TRBD2 (5 bases each). V gave up 6 bases and J gave up 6 bases, with 6 bases separating them. CDR3 length equals 10 residues. Germline values: CDR1 MNHNS, CDR2 SASEGT.

This clonotype was detected only a few times. A much larger clone differs by one base, so this may be a read error. V usage is TRBV20-1 and J usage is TRBJ1-2, with 9 bases matching TRBD1. Germline V CDR1 and CDR2: DFQATT, SNEGSKA (reference sequence). The CDR3 covers 15 residues. The V gene end was trimmed by 3 bases and the J gene end by 4 bases; junction bases not matched to a gene: 9. Here the CDR3 DNA reads TGCAGTGCTAGCACAGGGGGCTCGGCTACCTATGGCTACACCTTC. This translates into CSASTGGSATYGYTF.

V usage is TRBV10-2 and J usage is TRBJ2-5; TRBD1 or TRBD2 may be the D gene (5 bases each). Trimming removed 7 bases at V and 0 bases at J, with 9 bases between. The CDR3 is 13 residues long. Germline values: CDR1 WSHSY, CDR2 SAAADI. The CDR3 protein is CASTRGDQETQYF. The CDR3 region has the DNA TGCGCCAGCACTAGAGGGGACCAAGAGACCCAGTACTTC.

Many counts were recorded for this clonotype. The chain uses TRBV5-1 and TRBJ1-2; possibly TRBD1 for D (5 bases). This CDR3 is built from 14 residues. The ends were cut back, 4 bases at V and 4 bases at J, with 14 bases in the middle. Germline values: CDR1 SGHRS, CDR2 YFSETQ. CDR3 bases: TGCGCCAGCAGCAGGGACGGCACGTCCTATGGCTACACCTTC. Translated: CASSRDGTSYGYTF.

This clonotype appeared a few times. A read error may be the cause here, since a much bigger clone is one base away. This chain uses TRBV6-4 with TRBJ1-5, with D unresolved. This CDR3 comprises 15 residues. V was clipped by 0 bases and J by 4 bases, with 10 bases between them. The germline V gene has CDR1 MRHNA and CDR2 SNTAGT. This CDR3 is CASSDSVLGNQPQHF. The CDR3 DNA follows: TGTGCCAGCAGTGACTCGGTACTGGGAAATCAGCCCCAGCATTTT.

This clonotype has ten or more counts. The genes are TRBV20-1 and TRBJ2-1; D may be TRBD2 (7 bases). Per the germline V gene, CDR1 is DFQATT and CDR2 is SNEGSKA (reference sequence). The V gene lost 0 bases and the J gene lost 4 bases, with 16 bases spanning the gap. This CDR3 spans 16 amino acids. CDR3 sequence: CSARERGGGVYNEQFF. The CDR3 bases are TGCAGTGCTAGAGAACGAGGGGGGGGAGTTTACAATGAGCAGTTCTTC.

In this sample, this clonotype turned up many times. The V gene is TRBV2, the J gene TRBJ2-7; perhaps D is TRBD1 or TRBD2 (5 bases each). CDR1 is SNHLY and CDR2 is FYNNEI in the germline V gene. Trimming left V 5 bases short and J 3 bases short, with 8 bases between. The CDR3 runs 12 residues. The CDR3 here is CASSRDGYEQYF. The CDR3 coding sequence is TGTGCCAGCAGTCGGGACGGCTACGAGCAGTACTTC.

The J gene is TRBJ1-2, the V gene TRBV11-1; possibly TRBD1 for D (5 bases). Trimming pared 5 bases from V and 7 bases from J, leaving 20 bases between. The CDR3 is 15 amino acids. Looked up from germline, CDR1 is SGHAT and CDR2 is FQDESV (reference sequence). This CDR3 reads CASSPGQGASLGYTF. In nucleotides, the CDR3 is TGTGCCAGCAGCCCCGGGCAGGGAGCTTCCCTTGGCTACACCTTC.

The rearrangement uses TRBV5-1 and TRBJ2-7; TRBD1 might be the D (5 bases). There are 18 residues in the CDR3. The V gene's germline CDR1 is SGHRS and CDR2 YFSETQ. Between the trimmed V and J ends, which lost 0 bases and 4 bases, there was a span of 23 bases. The CDR3 reads CASSLGPPEKDTPYEQYF. CDR3 DNA sequence: TGCGCCAGCAGCTTGGGGCCCCCGGAGAAGGACACGCCGTACGAGCAGTACTTC. Full variable domain (remainder filled in from reference TRBV5-1 and TRBJ2-7): KAGVTQTPRYLIKTRGQQVTLSCSPISGHRSVSWYQQTPGQGLQFLFEYFSETQRNKGNFPGRFSGRQFSNSRSEMNVSTLELGDSALYLCASSLGPPEKDTPYEQYFGPGTRLTVT.

This clonotype was recorded at least ten times. The rearrangement joins TRBV7-8 to TRBJ1-5, with 8 bases identical to TRBD1. The V and J ends lost 5 bases and 7 bases, in that order; junction bases with no gene match: 19. The CDR3 contains 18 residues. Germline V gene sequence: CDR1 SGHVS, CDR2 FQNEAQ. The CDR3 DNA follows: TGTGCCAGCAGCCCTGGACAGGGACGTATCATGGGGGTACAGCCCCAGCATTTT. As protein: CASSPGQGRIMGVQPQHF.

Ten or more counts support this clonotype. The genes are TRBV20-1 and TRBJ1-5; possibly TRBD1 for D (5 bases). V was clipped by 6 bases and J by 2 bases, with 17 bases between them. Germline V gene data show CDR1 as DFQATT and CDR2 as SNEGSKA (reference sequence). The length of the CDR3 is 15 residues. Here the CDR3 reads CSAPTPGGGNQPQHF. As DNA, the CDR3 is TGCAGTGCCCCCACCCCGGGGGGAGGCAATCAGCCCCAGCATTTT.

The V gene is TRBV15, the J gene TRBJ2-1; D is possibly TRBD2 (5 bases). V gave up 1 base and J gave up 12 bases, with 16 bases separating them. The germline gives CDR1 LNHNV, CDR2 YYDKDF (reference sequence). The CDR3 extends over 14 amino acids. CDR3 bases: TGTGCCACCAGCAGAGCTGAGGGCGGTCGAGGGCAGTTCTTC. Translating gives CATSRAEGGRGQFF. Complete variable domain (other parts from reference TRBV15 and TRBJ2-1): DAMVIQNPRYQVTQFGKPVTLSCSQTLNHNVMYWYQQKSSQAPKLLFHYYDKDFNNEADTPDNFQSRRPNTSFCFLDIRSPGLGDTAMYLCATSRAEGGRGQFFGPGTRLTVL.

This clonotype was observed at least ten times. The genes are TRBV7-3 and TRBJ2-3, with D perhaps TRBD2 (5 bases). The CDR3 extends over 14 amino acids. Trimming stripped 2 bases from V and 2 bases from J, with 8 bases between. Germline lookup yields CDR1 SGHTA and CDR2 FQGTGA. CDR3 sequence: CASSLSGTTDTQYF. CDR3 DNA sequence: TGTGCCAGCAGCTTATCGGGAACCACAGATACGCAGTATTTT.

This clonotype was seen at least ten times. The chain carries TRBV28 and TRBJ1-6; unclear D gene. CDR3 length equals 15 residues. With 3 bases removed from V and 3 bases from J, the gap between germline ends came to 9 bases. Germline CDR1 and CDR2: MDHEN and SYDVKM. The CDR3 nucleotides are TGTGCCAGCAGTTTGCGGAGCTACTATAATTCACCCCTCCACTTT. It encodes CASSLRSYYNSPLHF.

The table lists this clonotype with many counts. V usage is TRBV10-3 and J usage is TRBJ1-4; 7 bases are a match to TRBD1. This CDR3 region has 14 residues. Germline V CDR1 and CDR2: ENHRY, SYGVKD. V dropped 0 bases and J dropped 8; count of bases not matched to a gene: 3. CDR3 amino acids: CAISESGGQEKLFF. The CDR3 DNA reads as TGTGCCATCAGTGAGTCAGGGGGCCAAGAAAAACTGTTTTTT.

This clonotype was recorded at least ten times. V gene TRBV5-1 combines with J gene TRBJ2-7; 7 bases are shared with TRBD2. The V and J ends lost 4 bases and 1 base, in that order; junction bases with no gene match: 11. The CDR3 contains 16 residues. Germline V gene sequence: CDR1 SGHRS, CDR2 YFSETQ. The chain's CDR3 is CASSPPPREGSYEQYF. Written as DNA, the CDR3 is TGCGCCAGCAGCCCCCCCCCCAGGGAGGGGTCCTACGAGCAGTACTTC.